Below are 18 T cell receptor beta chains sequenced from a single sample in a study of T cells after posttransplantation cyclophosphamide. Clones were sequenced by immunoSEQ multiplex PCR, and TCRdb holds only the in-frame ones, with some missing. Observed are about 38,000 clones, no singletons, with the top ten taking roughly 2.5%. Source material: PBMCs. The origin of the receptors is a man aged 50-59 years in good health, CMV-negative, and a related stem cell transplant donor.

Ten or more counts support this clone. The chain has TRBV14 and TRBJ2-2; D is uncertain. V was trimmed by 1 base and J by 3 bases, leaving 12 bases between them. The CDR3 runs to 16 residues. Per germline, CDR1 SGHDN and CDR2 FVKESK. CDR3 amino acids: CASSQGSYIYTGELFF. CDR3 nucleotides: TGTGCCAGCAGCCAAGGCTCATACATCTACACCGGGGAGCTGTTTTTT.

This clone was counted at least ten times. The chain recombines TRBV5-4 with TRBJ2-1; 7 nucleotides match TRBD2. Germline V gene sequence: CDR1 SGHNT, CDR2 YYREEE (reference sequence). CDR3 length: 14 amino acids. With V trimmed by 3 bases and J by 6 bases, 6 bases remained unmatched. CDR3 residues: CASSSPGGANEQFF. DNA for the CDR3: TGTGCCAGCAGCTCGCCGGGAGGTGCCAATGAGCAGTTCTTC.

This clone was counted many times. The chain uses TRBV30 and TRBJ1-3, with D unclear. From germline, CDR1 is GTSNPN and CDR2 SVGIG (reference sequence). CDR3 length: 14 amino acids. Trimming shortened V by 0 bases and J by 8 bases, and 14 bases separated the two germline ends. CDR3 nucleotides: TGTGCCTGGAGTGTAGGGTGGGAGGGAGACACCATATATTTT. This gives the protein CAWSVGWEGDTIYF.

This chain uses TRBV9 with TRBJ1-6; TRBD1 aligns across 7 bases. Germline-derived CDR1 and CDR2 are SGDLS and YYNGEE. The CDR3 extends over 15 amino acids. The V segment lost 0 bases and the J segment 7 bases; nucleotides outside the gene matches: 4. CDR3 loop: CASSVAQQGNSPLHF. DNA for the CDR3: TGTGCCAGCAGCGTAGCCCAACAGGGGAATTCACCCCTCCACTTT.

This clone has a count of ten or more. The chain employs TRBV10-3 and TRBJ1-2; D possibly corresponds to TRBD1 (6 bases). Per germline, CDR1 ENHRY and CDR2 SYGVKD. The V and J ends lost 6 bases and 4 bases respectively, with 15 bases between them. This CDR3 comprises 14 residues. CDR3 sequence: CAIRIDRSGYGYTF. The CDR3 region has the DNA TGTGCCATCAGGATAGACAGGAGCGGCTATGGCTACACCTTC.

This clone was seen at least ten times. V is TRBV6-5 and J is TRBJ1-5; D not certain. Trimming pared 10 bases from V and 3 bases from J, leaving 16 bases between. Germline V gives CDR1 MNHEY, CDR2 SVGAGI. This CDR3 is 14 amino acids long. CDR3 region: CATGRRLTNQPQHF. In DNA form, the CDR3 reads TGTGCCACAGGACGCAGACTAACCAATCAGCCCCAGCATTTT.

In this sample, this clone turned up many times. This chain connects TRBV29-1 to TRBJ1-2, with a possible D match to TRBD1 (5 bases). V was pared by 5 bases and J by 6 bases, with 16 bases between. Germline values: CDR1 SQVTM, CDR2 ANQGSEA. The CDR3 is 13 amino acids. CDR3 residues: CSVRGSGPDGYTF. The CDR3 DNA reads as TGCAGCGTTCGGGGGAGCGGGCCTGATGGCTACACCTTC.

About this clone itself: With a much larger clone just one base away, this may be a read error. The chain recombines TRBV27 with TRBJ1-1; D is ambiguous. V was cut by 0 bases and J by 6 bases, with 11 bases left in between. Germline V CDR1 and CDR2: MNHEY, SMNVEV (reference sequence). The CDR3 is 14 amino acids. CDR3 residues: CASSLSPSTPEAFF. DNA for the CDR3: TGTGCCAGCAGTTTATCCCCCAGTACCCCTGAAGCTTTCTTT.

In this sample, this clone turned up many times. The chain links TRBV18 to TRBJ2-1, with 7 bases identical to TRBD1. J was trimmed by 4 bases and V by 3 bases; bases with no gene match: 6. The CDR3 runs 15 residues. CDR1 KGHSH and CDR2 LQKENI come from the germline V gene. CDR3 sequence (DNA): TGTGCCAGCTCACCTCTCCAGGGGGTGTACAATGAGCAGTTCTTC. Amino acid sequence: CASSPLQGVYNEQFF.

At least ten counts were recorded for this clone. The chain has TRBV11-2 and TRBJ1-2, with TRBD1 as a possible D gene (5 bases). CDR1 SGHAT and CDR2 FQNNGV come from the germline V gene. Trimming took 3 bases from V and 2 from J, leaving 16 bases between them. This CDR3 region has 16 residues. In nucleotides, the CDR3 is TGTGCCAGCAGCTTTTCAACAGGCCGAGTAAACTATGGCTACACCTTC. Encoded protein: CASSFSTGRVNYGYTF.

Many counts were recorded for this clone. This rearrangement joins TRBV28 to TRBJ2-2, with D possibly being TRBD1 (6 bases). With 5 bases removed from V and 0 bases from J, the gap between germline ends came to 10 bases. This CDR3 region has 15 residues. Per germline, CDR1 MDHEN and CDR2 SYDVKM. DNA for the CDR3: TGTGCCAGCAGTCCACAGGGCACGAACACCGGGGAGCTGTTTTTT. Translated: CASSPQGTNTGELFF.

This clone has just a few counts. This chain links TRBV9 with TRBJ2-7; tentative D call: TRBD2 (7 bases). The V gene's germline CDR1 is SGDLS and CDR2 YYNGEE. Trimming shortened V by 4 bases and J by 8 bases, and 16 bases separated the two germline ends. The CDR3 has 13 residues. CDR3 loop: CASSTGRGGQQYF. In nucleotides, the CDR3 is TGTGCCAGCAGCACTGGGAGGGGGGGTCAGCAGTACTTC.

This clone was seen repeatedly, ten times or more. The V and J genes are TRBV7-8 and TRBJ2-5, with TRBD2 matching 10 bases. The CDR3 is 15 amino acids. Trimming removed 3 bases from V and 6 bases from J; junction bases left unmatched: 7. The germline CDR1 and CDR2 sequences are SGHVS and FQNEAQ. The CDR3 loop is CASSFPGTSVKTQYF. The CDR3 region has the DNA TGTGCCAGCAGCTTTCCAGGGACTAGCGTAAAGACCCAGTACTTC.

In its sample, this clone was seen many times. J is TRBJ2-7 and V is TRBV7-9; 9 bases match TRBD2. V trimming: 5 bases; J trimming: 3 bases; junction bases outside the gene matches: 8. The germline V gene encodes CDR1 SEHNR and CDR2 FQNEAQ (reference sequence). The length of the CDR3 is 15 residues. CDR3 loop: CASSMGGSGGYEQYF. The CDR3 region has the DNA TGTGCCAGCAGCATGGGAGGTAGCGGGGGCTACGAGCAGTACTTC. Supplemented by reference TRBV7-9 and TRBJ2-7, the full variable domain reads DTGVSQNPRHKITKRGQNVTFRCDPISEHNRLYWYRQTLGQGPEFLTYFQNEAQLEKSRLLSDRFSAERPKGSFSTLEIQRTEQGDSAMYLCASSMGGSGGYEQYFGPGTRLTVT.

This clone was seen a handful of times. V is TRBV21-1 and J is TRBJ1-2; whether TRBD1, the table's D call, matches the DNA was not checked. TRBV21-1 is an annotated pseudogene. The CDR3 sequence is 16 residues long. CDR3 protein: CASSKYPRDRVNGYTF. The CDR3 region has the DNA TGTGCCAGCAGCAAATACCCGCGGGACAGGGTCAATGGCTACACCTTC.

This clone showed up many times. The rearrangement links TRBV7-2 to TRBJ1-2; 8 bases are shared with TRBD1. After removal of 5 bases from V and 7 bases from J, the junction contained 6 bases not matched to a gene. Germline V CDR1 and CDR2: SGHTA, FQGNSA. The CDR3 covers 13 residues. CDR3 DNA: TGTGCCAGCAGCCGAGGACAGGGAAGTGGCTACACCTTC. This encodes CASSRGQGSGYTF.

This clone appeared many times. This chain links TRBV5-1 with TRBJ1-3; no definite D call. Germline CDR1 reads SGHRS; CDR2 reads YFSETQ. The CDR3 extends over 14 amino acids. Trimming took off 0 bases at V and 6 bases at J, with 10 bases between the two ends. CDR3 loop: CASSLGATENTIYF. CDR3 nucleotides: TGCGCCAGCAGCTTGGGGGCCACCGAAAACACCATATATTTT. Full variable domain (remainder filled in from reference TRBV5-1 and TRBJ1-3): KAGVTQTPRYLIKTRGQQVTLSCSPISGHRSVSWYQQTPGQGLQFLFEYFSETQRNKGNFPGRFSGRQFSNSRSEMNVSTLELGDSALYLCASSLGATENTIYFGEGSWLTVV.

Many counts were recorded for this clone. This chain links TRBV6-1 with TRBJ2-7; TRBD1 might be the D (6 bases). Per the germline V gene, CDR1 is MNHNS and CDR2 is SASEGT. CDR3 length equals 15 residues. V lost 2 bases and J lost 5, with 16 bases in between. CDR3 protein: CASSEQTGAVHEQYF. CDR3 sequence (DNA): TGTGCCAGCAGTGAACAGACAGGAGCTGTCCACGAGCAGTACTTC.